The 11 T cell receptor beta chains in this list originate from one sample, sequenced in a study of graft-versus-host responses after intestinal transplantation. These receptors' targets are unknown. Generated by immunoSEQ multiplex PCR, the TCRdb table keeps only in-frame clones and is missing some. Of some 81,000 clones listed, around 90% are singletons. The specimen was unstimulated CD4+ T cells sorted from spleen or lymph node cells, collected before intestinal transplant. Every receptor here comes from a human donor who received an intestinal transplant.

In this sample, this clone turned up once. The chain uses TRBV6-1 and TRBJ2-7; no clear D gene. Germline loops: CDR1 MNHNS, CDR2 SASEGT. V was trimmed by 1 base and J by 4 bases, leaving 8 bases between them. This CDR3 is built from 13 residues. CDR3 protein: CASSEVARYEQYF. CDR3 nucleotide sequence: TGTGCCAGCAGTGAAGTTGCCAGGTACGAGCAGTACTTC.

The sample holds a few counts of this clone. The gene calls are TRBV28 and TRBJ2-1; maybe TRBD2 (6 bases). The CDR3 is 15 amino acids. V lost 5 bases to trimming and J lost 5 bases, with 16 bases between them. Germline V gene sequence: CDR1 MDHEN, CDR2 SYDVKM. The CDR3 DNA sequence: TGTGCCAGCAGTCCCACAGGAGGGCGACACAATGAGCAGTTCTTC. This encodes CASSPTGGRHNEQFF.

The V and J genes are TRBV7-2 and TRBJ1-1; TRBD1 might be the D (5 bases). The CDR3 extends over 14 amino acids. V lost 3 bases to trimming and J lost 0 bases, with 8 bases between them. Germline-derived CDR1 and CDR2 are SGHTA and FQGNSA. The CDR3 loop reads CASSLARVNTEAFF. CDR3 DNA sequence: TGTGCCAGCAGCTTGGCCAGGGTGAACACTGAAGCTTTCTTT.

This chain connects TRBV20-1 to TRBJ2-3; the D is unclear. Germline assignment: CDR1 DFQATT and CDR2 SNEGSKA (reference sequence). The CDR3 runs to 11 residues. Deletions cut 6 bases from V and 5 bases from J, with 9 bases between. The CDR3 region is CSASSQDTQYF. In nucleotides, the CDR3 is TGCAGTGCCAGTTCACAAGATACGCAGTATTTT.

The J gene is TRBJ2-1, the V gene TRBV5-1, with 13 bases identical to TRBD2. Per the germline V gene, CDR1 is SGHRS and CDR2 is YFSETQ. The CDR3 sequence is 16 residues long. With 4 bases clipped from V and 7 bases from J, the junction kept 8 bases outside the gene matches. The CDR3 bases are TGCGCCAGCAGCGGTACTAGCGGGGGGGCGAGAAATGAGCAGTTCTTC. It encodes CASSGTSGGARNEQFF.

This clone was recorded once. The J gene is TRBJ2-5, the V gene TRBV7-2; D is ambiguous. CDR3 length: 14 residues. V was pared by 2 bases and J by 2 bases, with 9 bases between. In germline, CDR1 is SGHTA, CDR2 FQGNSA. This chain's CDR3 is CASSLHGSQETQYF. The CDR3 DNA sequence: TGTGCCAGCAGCTTACACGGGTCGCAAGAGACCCAGTACTTC.

The chain recombines TRBV6-5 with TRBJ1-1, with D hard to call. Germline-derived CDR1 and CDR2 are MNHEY and SVGAGI. V was clipped by 4 bases and J by 1 base, with 10 bases between them. The CDR3 is 14 amino acids. The CDR3 protein is CASSSPARNTEAFF. Here the CDR3 DNA reads TGTGCCAGCAGTTCCCCTGCTAGGAACACTGAAGCTTTCTTT.

The chain links TRBV30 to TRBJ1-2; D not certain. CDR1 GTSNPN and CDR2 SVGIG come from the germline V gene (reference sequence). V was pared by 0 bases and J by 7 bases, with 6 bases between. The CDR3 consists of 11 residues. DNA for the CDR3: TGTGCCTGGAGTGTCGGAGGTGGCTACACCTTC. Amino acids: CAWSVGGGYTF.

V and J are TRBV10-1 and TRBJ2-4; 8 bases agree with TRBD1. V dropped 5 bases and J dropped 9; count of bases not matched to a gene: 12. This CDR3 is built from 15 residues. Germline CDR1 and CDR2: WNHNN and SYGVQD (reference sequence). This chain's CDR3 is CASSPYSGGRGIQYF. CDR3 DNA: TGCGCCAGCAGTCCATATTCAGGGGGCAGGGGCATTCAGTACTTC.

This clone has a handful of counts. The chain combines TRBV2 with TRBJ2-7; D call uncertain. CDR1 is SNHLY and CDR2 is FYNNEI in the germline V gene. Between the trimmed V and J ends, which lost 3 bases and 2 bases, there was a span of 5 bases. CDR3 length: 12 amino acids. The CDR3 nucleotides read TGTGCCAGCAGTGACGGTCCCTACGAGCAGTACTTC. Translation: CASSDGPYEQYF. Looking up the rest from reference TRBV2 and TRBJ2-7 gives the full variable domain: EPEVTQTPSHQVTQMGQEVILRCVPISNHLYFYWYRQILGQKVEFLVSFYNNEISEKSEIFDDQFSVERPDGSNFTLKIRSTKLEDSAMYFCASSDGPYEQYFGPGTRLTVT.

V gene TRBV6-1 combines with J gene TRBJ2-3, with unresolved D. The CDR3 contains 12 residues. Trimming took 7 bases from V and 4 from J, leaving 9 bases between them. Germline V gene lookup returns CDR1 MNHNS and CDR2 SASEGT. CDR3 nucleotide sequence: TGTGCCAGCAACCTCCTAGCAGATACGCAGTATTTT. Its protein product is CASNLLADTQYF.